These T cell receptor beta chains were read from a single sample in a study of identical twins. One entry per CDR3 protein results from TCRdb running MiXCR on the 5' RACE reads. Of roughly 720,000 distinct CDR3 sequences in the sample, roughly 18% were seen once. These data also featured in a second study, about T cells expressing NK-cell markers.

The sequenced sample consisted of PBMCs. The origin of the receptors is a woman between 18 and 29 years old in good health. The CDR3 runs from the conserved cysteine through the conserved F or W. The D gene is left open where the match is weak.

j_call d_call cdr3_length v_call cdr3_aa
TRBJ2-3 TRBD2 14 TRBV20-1 CSATSGRAADTQYF
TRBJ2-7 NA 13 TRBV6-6 CATRGAPSYEQYF
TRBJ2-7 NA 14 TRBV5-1 CASSLGSAFYEQYF
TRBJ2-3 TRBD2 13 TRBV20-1 CSSIHLGTTQPYF
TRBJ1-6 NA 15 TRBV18 CASSPGAGDNSPLHF
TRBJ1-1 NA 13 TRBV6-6 CASSYGGDTEAFF
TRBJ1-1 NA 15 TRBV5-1 CASSLSQAMNTEAFF
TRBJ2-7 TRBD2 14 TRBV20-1 CSATLRAGDYEQYF
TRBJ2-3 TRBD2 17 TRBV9 CASSFRTSGTFTDTQYF
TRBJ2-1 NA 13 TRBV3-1 CASSQVDDPLKFF
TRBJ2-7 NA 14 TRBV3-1 CASSQGLRAYEQYF
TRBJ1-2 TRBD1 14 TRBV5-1 CASSLGQLNYGYTF
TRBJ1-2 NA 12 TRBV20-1 CSAASANYGYTF
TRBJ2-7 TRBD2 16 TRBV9 CASSVGGASGLYEQYF
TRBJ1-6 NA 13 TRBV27 CASTGQVYSPLHF
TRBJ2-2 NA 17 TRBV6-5 CASSYSTQTANTGELFF
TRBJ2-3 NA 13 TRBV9 CASSVVAGGTQYF
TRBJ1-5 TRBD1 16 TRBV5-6 CASSLATTGLGQPQHF
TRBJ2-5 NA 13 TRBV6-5 CASSHDALETQYF
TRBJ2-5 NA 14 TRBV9 CASSVEQGDETQYF
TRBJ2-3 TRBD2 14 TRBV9 CASSVGTSGGTQYF
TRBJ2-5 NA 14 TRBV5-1 CASSTLAQRETQYF
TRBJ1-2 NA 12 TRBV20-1 CSALGANYGYTF
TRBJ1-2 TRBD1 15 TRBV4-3 CASSLDRDGEYGYTF
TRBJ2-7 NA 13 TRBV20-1 CSARQGTVSEQYF
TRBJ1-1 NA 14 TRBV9 CASSSSTGTTWAFF
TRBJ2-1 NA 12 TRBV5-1 CASSIGRGEQFF
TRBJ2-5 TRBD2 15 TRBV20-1 CSAYPSGRGQETQYF
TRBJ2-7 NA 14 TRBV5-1 CASSLQQDDYEQYF
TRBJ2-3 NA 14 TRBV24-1 CATSEPLRTDTQYF
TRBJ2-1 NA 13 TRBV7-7 CASSLGPRETQFF
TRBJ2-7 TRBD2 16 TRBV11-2 CASSPLSGRTSYEQYF
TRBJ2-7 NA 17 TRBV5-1 CASSLAVDSRYQGEQYF
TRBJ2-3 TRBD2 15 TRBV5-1 CASSLRTSSPDTQYF
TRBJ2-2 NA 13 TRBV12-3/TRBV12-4 CASRGIGTGELFF
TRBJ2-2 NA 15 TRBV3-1 CASSQEKGYTGELFF
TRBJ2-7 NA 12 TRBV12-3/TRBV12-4 CASSVTELEQYF
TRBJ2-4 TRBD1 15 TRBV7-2 CASSPDRGRLNIQYF
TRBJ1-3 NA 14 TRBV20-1 CSAQRERAGNTIYF
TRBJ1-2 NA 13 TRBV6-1 CASGMRTRDGYTF
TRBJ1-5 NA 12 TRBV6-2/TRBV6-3 CASSGLGGPQHF
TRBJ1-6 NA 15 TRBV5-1 CASSLDPGTHSPLHF
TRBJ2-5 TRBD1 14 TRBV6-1 CASSRTGPQETQYF
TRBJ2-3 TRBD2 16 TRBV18 CASSPILAGRTDTQYF
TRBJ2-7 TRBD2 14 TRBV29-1 CSALGLAGTYEQYF